The source of this T cell receptor (beta chain) is a study of shared clonotypes between healthy human individuals (dated by TCRdb to the early 2020s). Background on the whole study: The cohort comprised a couple of women and a few men aged 18 to 49 years. Per donor, three plates each were used for CD4 naive and CD4 memory, two for CD8 naive, and one for CD8 memory. To estimate repertoire size and how much clonotype sharing occurs between individuals, the study deeply sequenced the blood TCR repertoires of five healthy adults. Libraries were prepared and TCR repertoires were sequenced by different laboratories using diverse techniques, in order to increase sequencing depth and limit assay-specific biases. Per donor, leukapheresis produced somewhere between about 0.8 and 9 billion PBMCs. Results the study describes overall, beyond this receptor: Sampling was restricted to blood, and TCR repertoires in tissue are likely to differ from TCR repertoires in blood. About 5% of naive CD4, 3% to 3.5% of naive CD8, approximately 2% of memory CD4, and 0.35% to 0.5% of memory CD8 clonotypes were shared across a few donors. Because the study included only a small number of donors, the genetic and exposure-history diversity represented was limited. Pairwise subsampling indicated that sequencing depth was expected to affect the degree of clonotype sharing among donors. Compared with non-shared clonotypes, clonotypes shared by all four sorted-subset donors had higher generation probabilities. Naive subsets generally had larger estimated clonotype richness than memory subsets did. Even with the large sequencing depth, rarefaction of the sorted-subset datasets indicated that sequencing was incomplete.

This clone came up once. Its antigen remains unidentified. Qualities for individual bases were not recorded, and no much larger clone is one base off. TCR CDR3 regions were amplified from genomic DNA by multiplex PCR using the deep immunoSEQ assay. For each cell subset, the extracted genomic DNA was distributed evenly across all wells of several immunoSEQ 96-well plates, and each plate served as one replicate. Each replicate PCR for sorted subsets received about 210 ng genomic DNA, equal to roughly 29,000 T cell genomes. Purified libraries were quantified with a Qubit 3.0 fluorometer, sized on a Bioanalyzer 2100, and re-quantified with the KAPA Library Quantification kit. Every immunoSEQ 96-well plate was sequenced on a dedicated single-read 150-cycle Illumina NextSeq 550 flow cell. As for how the authors treated the data: Because the immunoSEQ output held only junctional sequences and lacked quality scores, the filtering could not match the filtering applied to full-length reads. To assign V/J genes and CDR3, sequences were annotated against IMGT germline references using PyIR, a Python wrapper for IgBLAST v1.9. Any read was removed if the V/J assignment was weak (E-value above 1e-6), the CDR3 was missing, or the read contained stop codons, out-of-frame junctions, or ambiguous translated residues. V3J clonotypes were defined as sequences sharing the same inferred V gene, J gene, and CDR3 amino acid sequence. Percentage overlap between repertoires was calculated by dividing the number of shared unique clonotypes by the size of the smaller repertoire. Richness of each repertoire was evaluated using RTK rarefaction, the Chao1 estimator, and Recon v2.1 estimates of unobserved clonotypes. Generation probabilities were computed with OLGA for all TCRbeta clonotypes obtained by the gDNA method from four donors. TCRdb retrieved this table from immuneACCESS and kept in-frame rearrangements only. Not all clones are present; in checked studies, unresolved V genes account for under half, and no reason is known for the remainder. V, J and clone size were drawn from that table, and D and trimming were deduced from the DNA. The table for this sample lists roughly 2 million clones; 85% to 95% of them were counted only once. Together, the top ten hold roughly 0.13% of the sample.

Donors were healthy HIV-negative adults with no recently reported acute infections or vaccinations. Only Caucasian adults living in Nashville, Tennessee, USA were represented among the donors. CD4+ T cells were enriched by magnetic negative selection; naive cells were then positively selected on CD45RA, and the negative fraction formed the memory subset. Blood was collected by leukapheresis, and PBMCs were isolated by Ficoll-Histopaque density gradient centrifugation and then cryopreserved in liquid nitrogen vapor phase. Purity and quantity of every magnetically sorted T cell population were checked by analytical flow cytometry. Genomic DNA was isolated from each sorted fraction and quantified by UV absorbance on a Nanodrop 2000c. This clonotype was obtained from a man between 18 and 35 years old in good health. The source material was naive CD4+ T cells sorted from blood. The cell subset or site label of this sample denotes: CD45RA+ positively selected.

CDR3 region: CASSSGGSNTEAFF. The bases read TGTGCCAGCAGCTCAGGAGGCAGTAACACTGAAGCTTTCTTT. The rearranged chain carries TRBV6-1 and TRBJ1-1; confidence is insufficient to name the D gene. V is shortened by 6 bases, J by 2 bases, and the region joining them spans 13 bases. Taken from the germline V gene, the CDR1 and CDR2 loops are MNHNS and SASEGT. The CDR3 sequence holds 14 residues, the cysteine and phenylalanine included. Only the CDR3 part of the read is kept: 42 bases, read in frame from the first base.